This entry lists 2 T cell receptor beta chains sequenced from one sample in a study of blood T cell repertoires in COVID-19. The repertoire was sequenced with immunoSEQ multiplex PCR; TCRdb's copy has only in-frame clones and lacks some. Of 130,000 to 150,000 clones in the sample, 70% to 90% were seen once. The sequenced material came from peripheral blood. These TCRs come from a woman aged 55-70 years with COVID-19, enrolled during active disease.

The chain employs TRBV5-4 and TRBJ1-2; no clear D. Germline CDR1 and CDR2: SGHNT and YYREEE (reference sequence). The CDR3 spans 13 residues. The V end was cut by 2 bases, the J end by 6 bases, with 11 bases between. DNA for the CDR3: TGTGCCAGCAGCTTCTCTGGTAGTCATGGCTACACCTTC. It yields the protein CASSFSGSHGYTF.

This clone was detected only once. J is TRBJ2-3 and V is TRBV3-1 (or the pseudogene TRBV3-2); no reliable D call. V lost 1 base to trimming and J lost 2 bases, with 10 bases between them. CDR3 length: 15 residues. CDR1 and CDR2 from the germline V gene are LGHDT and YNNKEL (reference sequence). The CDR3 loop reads CASSQADSYTDTQYF. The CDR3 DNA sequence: TGTGCCAGCAGCCAAGCTGACTCCTACACAGATACGCAGTATTTT.